This T cell receptor beta chain was identified in a study of beta chain features in type 1 diabetes. Expressed TCRB transcripts got sequenced, as all isolated RNA was reverse transcribed. Measured with immunoSEQ multiplex PCR; TCRdb has only the in-frame clones, and not every one. This table has hundreds of thousands of clones, roughly 15% appearing once. This clone was detected only once. Antigen: not known. Findings and caveats of the study: Patients with type 1 diabetes showed fewer VDJ junction insertions and more deletions. Cells with high TCR expression could be over-represented when cDNA is sequenced.

The germline V gene has CDR1 SSHAT and CDR2 FNYEAQ (reference sequence). The CDR3 covers 15 residues. The ends were cut back, 6 bases at V and 6 bases at J, with 17 bases in the middle. The rearrangement joins TRBV7-7 to TRBJ2-2, with D perhaps TRBD2 (5 bases). This clonotype was sampled from a man aged 30-40 years in good health. The sequencing input was central memory CD4+ T cells from blood. The CDR3 DNA follows: TGTGCCAGCAGAAAAACTAGTGGGCCTCCCGGGGAGCTGTTTTTT. Translated, it gives CASRKTSGPPGELFF.